Shown below are 5 T cell receptor beta chains from a single sample sequenced in a study of T cell clonality in common variable immunodeficiency. Study conclusions and caveats: Reportedly, TCR beta sequences from common variable immunodeficiency showed fewer deletions and N-nucleotide insertions.

For these TCRs, the target antigens are not known. Method: immunoSEQ multiplex PCR; TCRdb's copy keeps in-frame clones and lacks some. Observed in the sample are more than 35,000 clones, none of them singletons. Sequencing input: peripheral blood mononuclear cells. Receptors originate from a human donor with common variable immunodeficiency.

This clone was seen many times. The read ends 3 residues early relative to the CDR3; the germline J gene fills the gap. The V gene is TRBV5-4, the J gene TRBJ1-4; TRBD1 might be the D (6 bases). Trimming shortened V by 0 bases and J by 6 bases, and 6 bases separated the two germline ends. Per the germline V gene, CDR1 is SGHNT and CDR2 is YYREEE (reference sequence). The CDR3 spans 13 residues. The CDR3 DNA, read in part, is TGTGCCAGCAGCTTGGACAGGGATGAAAAA. It translates to CASSLDRDEK. The complete CDR3 reads CASSLDRDEKLFF.

This clone was picked up many times. The CDR3 is cut off 3 residues early in the read; its end comes from the germline J gene. The chain is built from TRBV11-2 and TRBJ1-1, with D perhaps matching TRBD1 (6 bases). The CDR3 covers 13 residues. In germline, CDR1 is SGHAT, CDR2 FQNNGV. Trimming left V 6 bases short and J 2 bases short, with 10 bases between. The covered CDR3 bases are TGTGCCAGCAGTGGACAGAGAAACACTGAA. It encodes CASSGQRNTE. The entire CDR3 reads CASSGQRNTEAFF.

This clone has a handful of counts. The read falls 3 residues short of the CDR3 end, and the missing part is taken from the germline J gene. This rearrangement joins TRBV7-9 to TRBJ1-2; 9 positions agree with TRBD1. With V trimmed by 3 bases and J by 4 bases, 6 bases remained unmatched. The germline V gene has CDR1 SEHNR and CDR2 FQNEAQ (reference sequence). The CDR3 is 15 amino acids. The DNA read from the CDR3 is TGTGCCAGCAGCTTGGGGGACAGGGTTATCTATGGC. This sequence encodes CASSLGDRVIYG. The whole CDR3 reads CASSLGDRVIYGYTF.

About this clone itself: The read terminates 3 residues before the CDR3 end, so the remaining end is supplied by the germline J gene. V gene TRBV5-5 combines with J gene TRBJ2-7; the match to TRBD2 covers 7 bases. Germline CDR1 reads SGHKS; CDR2 reads YYEKEE (reference sequence). The CDR3 spans 15 residues. After removal of 4 bases from V and 0 bases from J, the junction contained 7 bases not matched to a gene. The CDR3 sequence is CASSLGPSGSYEQYF. The sequenced CDR3 bases are TGTGCCAGCAGCCTCGGGCCTAGCGGCTCCTACGAG.

This clone occurred many times. The read terminates 3 residues before the CDR3 end, so the remaining end is supplied by the germline J gene. The chain is built from TRBV7-6 and TRBJ1-4, with D possibly matching TRBD1 (5 bases). With 5 bases removed from V and 7 bases from J, the gap between germline ends came to 17 bases. The length of the CDR3 is 15 residues. The germline V gene has CDR1 SGHVS and CDR2 FNYEAQ. This chain's CDR3 is CASSPQAGFGEKLFF. The CDR3 DNA, read in part, is TGTGCCAGCAGCCCTCAGGCAGGGTTTGGTGAAAAA.